This T cell receptor beta chain was captured in a study of blood T cell repertoires in COVID-19. At the level of the study: Collection of acute and convalescent COVID-19 samples took place in the United States, Italy and Spain.

V lost 10 bases and J lost 0, with 13 bases in between. Germline CDR1 and CDR2: MDHEN and SYDVKM. The CDR3 runs 13 residues. Libraries were prepared by immunoSEQ multiplex PCR; TCRdb keeps only in-frame clonotypes and omits some of them. The sample shows hundreds of thousands of clones, 88% of them seen only once. Sequenced input: peripheral blood. The chain uses TRBV28 and TRBJ2-7; weak D call: TRBD1 (6 bases). The TCR comes from a woman in her fifties or sixties with active or convalescent COVID-19. The DNA for the CDR3 is TGTGCCACCCGCCGGGACAACTCCTACGAGCAGTACTTC. Its protein product is CATRRDNSYEQYF.